This T cell receptor (beta chain) was sequenced for a study of shared clonotypes between healthy human individuals. Study at large: The composition of the donors was a couple of women and a few men aged 18 to 49.

Genomic DNA (from each subset) was split evenly across several immunoSEQ plates. The method was immunoSEQ multiplex PCR; TCRdb's version includes in-frame clones alone and lacks a portion of them. This table has some 1.4 million clones, over 95% appearing once. The germline CDR1 and CDR2 sequences are SGHTA and FQGNSA. The CDR3 spans 14 residues. V was pared by 5 bases and J by 4 bases, with 12 bases between. Whole-study results and caveats: Naive subsets generally had larger estimated richness than memory subsets.

A note on this clone: The antigen is unknown.

This clonotype was obtained from a young man in good health. V gene TRBV7-2 combines with J gene TRBJ1-5, with D possibly TRBD1 on 6 matching bases. The sequenced material came from naive CD4+ T cells sorted from blood. Described subset: CD45RA+ positively selected. This chain's CDR3 is CASSGGHQNQPQHF. The CDR3 nucleotides are TGTGCCAGCAGCGGGGGGCACCAGAATCAGCCCCAGCATTTT.